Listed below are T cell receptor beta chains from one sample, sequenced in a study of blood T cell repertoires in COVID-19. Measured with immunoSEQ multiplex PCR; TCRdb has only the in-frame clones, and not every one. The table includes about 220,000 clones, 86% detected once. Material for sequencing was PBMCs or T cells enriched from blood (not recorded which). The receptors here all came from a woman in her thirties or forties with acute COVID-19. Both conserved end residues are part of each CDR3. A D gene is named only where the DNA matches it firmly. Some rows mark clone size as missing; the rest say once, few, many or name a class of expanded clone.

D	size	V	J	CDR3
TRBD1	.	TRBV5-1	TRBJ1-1	CASSAGQGKAFF
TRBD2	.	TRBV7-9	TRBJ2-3	CASRQGVAGGPTDTQYF
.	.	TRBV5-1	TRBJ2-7	CASSLDEEGRGIYEQYF
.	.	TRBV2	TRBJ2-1	CASRELTGEAYNEQFF
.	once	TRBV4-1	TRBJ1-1	CASSQDVGQTLRNTEAFF
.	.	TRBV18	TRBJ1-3	CASSAFSGNTIYF
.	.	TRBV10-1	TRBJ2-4	CASSESTVGGTKNIQYF
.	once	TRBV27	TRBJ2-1	CASNTRGQAHNEQFF
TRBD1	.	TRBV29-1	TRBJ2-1	CSAGQGTYNEQFF
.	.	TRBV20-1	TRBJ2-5	CSASEDSRLETQYF
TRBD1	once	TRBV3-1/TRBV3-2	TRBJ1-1	CASSLSDRGVAFF
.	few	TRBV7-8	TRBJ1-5	CASSLTRGGNQPQHF
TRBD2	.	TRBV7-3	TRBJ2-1	CASSSRLAGGGYNEQFF
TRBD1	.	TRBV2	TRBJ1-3	CASRASGGTGTPFSGNTIYF
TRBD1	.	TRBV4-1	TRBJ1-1	CASSQGGQAGTEAFF
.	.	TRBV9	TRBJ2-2	CASSASGELFF
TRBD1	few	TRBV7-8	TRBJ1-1	CASSLMGQGSTEAFF
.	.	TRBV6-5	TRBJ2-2	CASSYRGSGTGELFF
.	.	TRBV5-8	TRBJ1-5	CASSWLSAGVSNQPQHF
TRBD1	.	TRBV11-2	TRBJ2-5	CASSLAYRGEETQYF
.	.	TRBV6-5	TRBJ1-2	CASSYSSGSGGYTF
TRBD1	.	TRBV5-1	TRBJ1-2	CASSLGRGNTF
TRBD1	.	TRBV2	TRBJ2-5	CASSVQGAQTQYF
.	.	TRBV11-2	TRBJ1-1	CASSLDKPVNTEAFF
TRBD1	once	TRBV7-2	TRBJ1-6	CASSLGTGVSPLHF
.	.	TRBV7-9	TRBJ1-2	CATQGNGYTF
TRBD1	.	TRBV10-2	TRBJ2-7	CASKDRALYEQYF
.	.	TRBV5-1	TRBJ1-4	CASSPTSLQGEKLFF
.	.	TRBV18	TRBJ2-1	CASSAGGTSYNEQFF
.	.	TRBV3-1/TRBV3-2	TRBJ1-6	CASSQSDINSPLHF
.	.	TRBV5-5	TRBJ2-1	CASSLVRAGALNEQFF
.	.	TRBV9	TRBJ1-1	CASRPILGAGAFF
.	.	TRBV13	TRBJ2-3	CASSLGVGGDTQYF
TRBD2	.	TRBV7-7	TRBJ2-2	CASSLAGLAGGNTGELFF
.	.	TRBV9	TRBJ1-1	CASSAGNMNTEAFF
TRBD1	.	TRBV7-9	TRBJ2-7	CASSFRTGGGYEQYF
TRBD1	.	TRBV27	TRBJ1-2	CASSLSPDREHTF
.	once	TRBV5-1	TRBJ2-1	CASSTDASWGNEQFF
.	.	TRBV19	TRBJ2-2	CASSIRLPSGTGELFF
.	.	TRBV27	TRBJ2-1	CASRLGSVYNEQFF
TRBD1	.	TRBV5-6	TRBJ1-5	CASSLNRGQGGQPQHF
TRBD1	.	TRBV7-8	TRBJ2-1	CASSFLDRDNEQFF
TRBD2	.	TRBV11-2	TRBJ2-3	CASSLGVGGLVADTQYF
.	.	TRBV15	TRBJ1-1	CATSRGVGMNTEAFF